The 25 T cell receptor beta chains in this list originate from one sample, sequenced in a study of blood T cell repertoires in COVID-19. Sequenced by immunoSEQ multiplex PCR; TCRdb stores in-frame clones only, minus some. Among around 220,000 clones, 86% were seen once, and the ten largest hold roughly 2%. Material for sequencing was peripheral blood. These receptors all come from a woman between 45 and 60 years old with acute or convalescent COVID-19.

The chain recombines TRBV5-1 with TRBJ1-1; TRBD1 is a possible D gene (5 bases). From germline, CDR1 is SGHRS and CDR2 YFSETQ. The CDR3 is made up of 15 amino acids. V lost 4 bases and J lost 3, with 16 bases in between. For the CDR3, the DNA is TGCGCCAGCAGCGCTCCTCTCGGGGGGGACACTGAAGCTTTCTTT. This codes for CASSAPLGGDTEAFF.

This chain links TRBV19 with TRBJ2-1; 7 bases are shared with TRBD1. The CDR3 spans 14 residues. Trimming removed 5 bases from V and 10 bases from J; junction bases left unmatched: 11. Per the germline V gene, CDR1 is LNHDA and CDR2 is SQIVND (reference sequence). The CDR3 sequence: CASSFRDRQWEQFF. The CDR3 coding sequence is TGTGCCAGTAGTTTCCGGGACAGACAATGGGAGCAGTTCTTC.

The V and J genes are TRBV5-1 and TRBJ1-2; TRBD1 agrees at 10 bases. The V gene's germline CDR1 is SGHRS and CDR2 YFSETQ. With 7 bases clipped from V and 13 bases from J, the junction kept 16 bases outside the gene matches. This CDR3 is 14 amino acids long. CDR3 in DNA: TGCGCCAGCGACGTAACCGGGACAGGGGCCCACCCCACCTTC. It encodes CASDVTGTGAHPTF.

This chain links TRBV6-5 with TRBJ2-7; 8 bases match TRBD1. The CDR3 consists of 15 residues. Germline V gives CDR1 MNHEY, CDR2 SVGAGI. J was trimmed by 1 base and V by 6 bases; bases with no gene match: 8. As DNA, the CDR3 is TGTGCCAGCAGAGATGGACAGGGCACATCCTACGAGCAGTACTTC. It encodes CASRDGQGTSYEQYF.

The V call is TRBV6-2 or TRBV6-3, the J call TRBJ2-3; D gene ambiguous. This CDR3 region has 14 residues. CDR1 and CDR2 (germline): MNHEY, SVGEGT. Trimming cost V 2 bases and J 1 base, with 7 bases left between them. CDR3 sequence reads: CASSYPGGTDTQYF. In DNA form, the CDR3 reads TGTGCCAGCAGTTACCCAGGTGGCACAGATACGCAGTATTTT.

The rearrangement uses TRBV4-3 and TRBJ2-2; 9 bases are shared with TRBD2. The CDR3 extends over 19 amino acids. Germline-derived CDR1 and CDR2 are LGHNA and YSLEER. Trimming cost V 5 bases and J 6 bases; bases outside gene matches: 19. The CDR3 bases are TGCGCCAGCAGCTATCATCCGACTCGCGGGGGGGCCCGGGCCGGGGAGCTGTTTTTT. It codes for CASSYHPTRGGARAGELFF.

The chain recombines TRBV19 with TRBJ2-7; 8 nucleotides agree with TRBD1. The CDR3 has 16 residues. The germline V gene has CDR1 LNHDA and CDR2 SQIVND (reference sequence). The junction had 8 bases not matched to a gene; V was cut back by 2 bases and J by 2 bases. The CDR3 loop reads CASSISGTGDTYEQYF. The CDR3 bases are TGTGCCAGTAGTATATCTGGGACAGGCGATACCTACGAGCAGTACTTC. Variable domain in full (rest from reference TRBV19 and TRBJ2-7): DGGITQSPKYLFRKEGQNVTLSCEQNLNHDAMYWYRQDPGQGLRLIYYSQIVNDFQKGDIAEGYSVSREKKESFPLTVTSAQKNPTAFYLCASSISGTGDTYEQYFGPGTRLTVT.

The chain has TRBV6-5 and TRBJ1-2, with 8 bases aligning to TRBD1. Germline V CDR1 and CDR2: MNHEY, SVGAGI. Trimming removed 6 bases from V and 4 bases from J; junction bases left unmatched: 4. CDR3 length equals 13 residues. The CDR3 reads CASRQQGGYGYTF. DNA of the CDR3: TGTGCCAGCAGACAACAGGGGGGCTATGGCTACACCTTC.

The CDR3 is CSASPGEGTDTQYF. The CDR3 DNA is TGCAGTGCTAGTCCGGGGGAAGGCACAGATACGCAGTATTTT. The gene calls are TRBV20-1 and TRBJ2-3; D might be TRBD2 (6 bases). CDR3 length: 14 amino acids. From germline, CDR1 is DFQATT and CDR2 SNEGSKA (reference sequence). Trimming took off 3 bases at V and 1 base at J, with 11 bases between the two ends.

The genes are TRBV7-2 and TRBJ1-6, with a weak D call TRBD1 (5 bases). The germline V and J ends were trimmed by 5 bases and 4 bases, with 9 bases remaining between them. The CDR3 contains 14 residues. Germline assignment: CDR1 SGHTA and CDR2 FQGNSA. The CDR3 loop reads CASSPGGYNSPLHF. The CDR3 DNA is TGTGCCAGCAGCCCCGGGGGGTATAATTCACCCCTCCACTTT.

This CDR3 reads CASSKVLGSTDTQYF. Written as DNA, the CDR3 is TGCGCCAGCAGCAAGGTACTAGGGAGCACAGATACGCAGTATTTT. V gene TRBV5-1 combines with J gene TRBJ2-3, with a possible D match to TRBD2 (5 bases). CDR1 SGHRS and CDR2 YFSETQ come from the germline V gene. CDR3 length: 15 residues. Trimming took off 4 bases at V and 0 bases at J, with 12 bases between the two ends.

The chain couples TRBV7-2 to TRBJ1-6; weak D call: TRBD1 (5 bases). The CDR3 is 19 residues long. Trimming removed 2 bases at V and 0 bases at J, with 17 bases between. In germline, CDR1 is SGHTA, CDR2 FQGNSA. The DNA for the CDR3 is TGTGCCAGCAGCTTATCCTCAAGAGCGGGGCGCTCCTATAATTCACCCCTCCACTTT. Amino acids: CASSLSSRAGRSYNSPLHF.

CDR3 in DNA: TGCGCCAGCAGCCAAGGACTAGTGGGTGGGACCCAGTACTTC. Amino acids: CASSQGLVGGTQYF. This chain links TRBV4-3 with TRBJ2-5; a possible D gene is TRBD2 (6 bases). Between the trimmed V and J ends, which lost 1 base and 7 bases, there was a span of 13 bases. The CDR3 is made up of 14 amino acids. Germline lookup yields CDR1 LGHNA and CDR2 YSLEER.

This clone came up a few times. This chain uses TRBV18 with TRBJ1-4; D gene uncertain. The CDR3 is made up of 16 amino acids. V lost 4 bases to trimming and J lost 2 bases, with 14 bases between them. Looked up from germline, CDR1 is KGHSH and CDR2 is LQKENI. CDR3 sequence reads: CASSLNRLETNEKLFF. The CDR3 nucleotides read TGTGCCAGCTCACTAAACCGACTGGAGACTAATGAAAAACTGTTTTTT.

The gene calls are TRBV6-5 and TRBJ2-2, with D tentatively TRBD1 (7 bases). Germline V lookup: CDR1 MNHEY, CDR2 SVGAGI. V was trimmed by 2 bases and J by 3 bases, leaving 10 bases between them. CDR3 length: 15 amino acids. This chain's CDR3 is CASSYQGDYTGELFF. The CDR3 DNA sequence: TGTGCCAGCAGTTACCAGGGGGACTACACCGGGGAGCTGTTTTTT.

V is TRBV9 and J is TRBJ2-1; the D is unclear. The CDR3 extends over 15 amino acids. In germline, CDR1 is SGDLS, CDR2 YYNGEE. V gave up 4 bases and J gave up 7 bases, with 18 bases separating them. The CDR3 reads CASSLESQSVNEQFF. The CDR3 DNA reads as TGTGCCAGCAGCCTCGAGAGCCAATCGGTTAATGAGCAGTTCTTC.

The chain carries TRBV10-3 and TRBJ1-1; unclear D gene. CDR3 size: 16 residues. Trimming pared 3 bases from V and 1 base from J, leaving 15 bases between. Germline CDR1 is ENHRY and CDR2 is SYGVKD. The CDR3 spells CAISDFAATGNTEAFF. The DNA for the CDR3 is TGTGCCATCAGTGATTTCGCGGCGACTGGGAACACTGAAGCTTTCTTT.

V usage is TRBV19 and J usage is TRBJ2-7; 8 bases match TRBD1. V shed 3 bases, J shed 0 bases, and the junction held 1 base outside the gene matches. Germline assignment: CDR1 LNHDA and CDR2 SQIVND (reference sequence). The CDR3 consists of 14 residues. CDR3 nucleotides: TGTGCCAGTAGTATGACAGGGGACTCCTACGAGCAGTACTTC. It translates to CASSMTGDSYEQYF. Together with reference TRBV19 and TRBJ2-7, the CDR3 gives the full variable domain: DGGITQSPKYLFRKEGQNVTLSCEQNLNHDAMYWYRQDPGQGLRLIYYSQIVNDFQKGDIAEGYSVSREKKESFPLTVTSAQKNPTAFYLCASSMTGDSYEQYFGPGTRLTVT.

The CDR3 spells CASKKSLAGDNEQFF. The CDR3, as DNA: TGTGCCAGCAAGAAGAGTCTAGCGGGGGACAATGAGCAGTTCTTC. The chain couples TRBV6-6 to TRBJ2-1; 10 bases fit TRBD2. V lost 7 bases to trimming and J lost 5 bases; unmatched junction nucleotides: 8. The CDR3 runs to 15 residues. Per the germline V gene, CDR1 is MNHNY and CDR2 is SVGAGI (reference sequence).

The V call is TRBV18, the J call TRBJ1-2; D gene unclear. The V end lost 3 bases, the J end lost 4 bases, and 12 bases lay between the germline ends. The CDR3 has 14 amino acids. Per the germline V gene, CDR1 is KGHSH and CDR2 is LQKENI. The CDR3 region is CASSPEEALYGYTF. Here the CDR3 DNA reads TGTGCCAGCTCACCGGAGGAGGCCCTCTATGGCTACACCTTC.

The CDR3 reads CAISESVGGDGYTF. The CDR3 nucleotides read TGTGCCATCAGTGAGTCGGTAGGGGGCGATGGCTACACCTTC. The chain joins TRBV10-3 to TRBJ1-2; 7 bases agree with TRBD1. The CDR3 spans 14 residues. CDR1 is ENHRY and CDR2 is SYGVKD in the germline V gene. V lost 0 bases, J lost 6 bases, and 4 bases stayed unmatched.

The sample holds one count of this clone. The rearrangement joins TRBV15 to TRBJ2-1; D is possibly TRBD2 (6 bases). Deletions cut 0 bases from V and 7 bases from J, with 10 bases between. Germline V gene lookup returns CDR1 LNHNV and CDR2 YYDKDF (reference sequence). This CDR3 is built from 14 residues. CDR3 region: CATSRDGGGNEQFF. The CDR3 DNA reads TGTGCCACCAGCAGAGATGGAGGAGGGAATGAGCAGTTCTTC.

V is TRBV7-2 and J is TRBJ2-2, with a possible D match to TRBD1 (6 bases). This CDR3 spans 17 amino acids. Germline CDR1 is SGHTA and CDR2 is FQGNSA. V lost 4 bases to trimming and J lost 3 bases, with 18 bases between them. As DNA, the CDR3 is TGTGCCAGCAGCTCCGCCAGGGGTAGTATGGACACCGGGGAGCTGTTTTTT. Translated, it gives CASSSARGSMDTGELFF.

V and J are TRBV7-2 and TRBJ2-7, with 7 positions matching TRBD1. From germline, CDR1 is SGHTA and CDR2 FQGNSA. The CDR3 covers 13 residues. J was trimmed by 6 bases and V by 4 bases; bases with no gene match: 6. The CDR3 is CASSSGQVGEQYF. DNA of the CDR3: TGTGCCAGCAGCTCTGGACAGGTTGGCGAGCAGTACTTC.

This chain joins TRBV24-1 and TRBJ1-5; D ambiguous. Trimming pared 2 bases from V and 3 bases from J, leaving 13 bases between. The CDR3 is made up of 16 amino acids. CDR1 and CDR2 from the germline V gene are KGHDR and SFDVKD. The CDR3 protein is CATSDSLTSDNQPQHF. In DNA, the CDR3 is TGTGCCACCAGTGATTCGCTGACATCTGACAATCAGCCCCAGCATTTT.